This TCR beta chain was sequenced during a study of blood T cell repertoires in COVID-19. Study at large: Italy, Spain and the United States were the sources of the convalescent and acute COVID-19 samples. Sources were T cells, B-cell-depleted T cells, or PBMCs; the material itself was cDNA or gDNA.

In the source study's methods: Reference gene primer amplification yielded estimated nucleated cell counts. Generated by immunoSEQ multiplex PCR, the TCRdb table keeps only in-frame clones and is missing some. That table is the source of V, J and clone size, and D and trimming were worked out from the DNA. The sample records around 23,000 clones, roughly 88% being singletons. The CDR3 sequence is 13 residues long. The V gene lost 6 bases and the J gene lost 0 bases, with 9 bases spanning the gap. Germline V gives CDR1 MNHEY, CDR2 SVGAGI. The chain uses TRBV6-5 and TRBJ2-7; TRBD2 might be the D (5 bases). The specimen was peripheral blood. The sequence was collected from a woman aged 80 or over with active or convalescent COVID-19. CDR3 DNA: TGTGCCAGCAGCAGCGGCGACTCCTACGAGCAGTACTTC. Encoded protein: CASSSGDSYEQYF.